This record covers a single T cell receptor (beta chain). The antigen remains undetermined. The data were taken from a study of T cells expressing NK-cell markers. General observations from the study: Specificity for HCMV among expanded NKG2C+ T cell clones was not established. Researchers report these clonotypes also headed the CD3+CD56-NKG2C+ fraction in a handful of donors.

What made the TCR beta cDNA was 5'RACE template switching with UMIs. TCRdb derives one entry per CDR3 protein from the 5' RACE reads, leaving out DNA. The table lists approximately 460,000 distinct CDR3 sequences. Germline V lookup: CDR1 MNHEY, CDR2 SVGAGI. This CDR3 has 14 residues. The rearrangement uses TRBV6-5 and TRBJ2-2; as DNA is missing, the TRBD2 call by TCRdb cannot be tested. What was sequenced was blood T cells: a sorted CD56 or NKG2C T cell subset, CD4+ or CD8+ T cells, or bulk PBMC T cells (not recorded which). This sequence was found in a woman between 18 and 70 years old in good health. This CDR3 is CASSYRGGFGELFF.